This T cell receptor beta chain was identified in a study of blood T cell repertoires in COVID-19. Study at large: The cDNA or gDNA used as material had been derived from T cells, B-cell-depleted T cells, or PBMCs.

The germline V gene encodes CDR1 LGHNA and CDR2 YSLEER. CDR3 size: 18 residues. V dropped 5 bases and J dropped 6; count of bases not matched to a gene: 14. Profiled with immunoSEQ multiplex PCR; TCRdb holds only in-frame clones, not every one. Of 150,000 to 200,000 clones listed, more than 75% are singletons. The source is a woman aged 50 to 65 with acute COVID-19. Sequencing was performed on PBMCs or T cells enriched from blood (not recorded which). The chain is built from TRBV4-3 and TRBJ2-5; 14 positions match TRBD2. CDR3 sequence: CASSLRLAGGARPQTQYF. The CDR3 region has the DNA TGCGCCAGCAGCTTGAGACTAGCGGGGGGGGCAAGACCTCAGACCCAGTACTTC.